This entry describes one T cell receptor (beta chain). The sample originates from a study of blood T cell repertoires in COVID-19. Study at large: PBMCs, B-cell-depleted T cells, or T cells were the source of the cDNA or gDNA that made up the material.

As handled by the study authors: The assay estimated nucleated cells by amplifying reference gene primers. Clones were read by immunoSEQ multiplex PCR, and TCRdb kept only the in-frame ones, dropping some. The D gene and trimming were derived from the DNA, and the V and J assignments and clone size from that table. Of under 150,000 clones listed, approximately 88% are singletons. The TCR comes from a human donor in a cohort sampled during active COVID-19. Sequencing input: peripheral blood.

Here the CDR3 reads CASSQEQGGVSPLHF. Written as DNA, the CDR3 is TGTGCCAGCAGCCAAGAACAGGGGGGTGTTTCACCCCTCCACTTT. The chain joins TRBV14 to TRBJ1-6; TRBD1 matches at 8 bases. The ends lost 0 bases at V and 9 bases at J; junction bases unmatched: 4. Germline V lookup: CDR1 SGHDN, CDR2 FVKESK. The CDR3 loop spans 15 amino acids.